The subject of this entry is one T cell receptor (beta chain). The table lists this clone with many counts. The antigen it binds to is not known. There are no base qualities to consult, and no much larger clone falls within one base. This sample was taken from a study of blood T cell repertoires in COVID-19 (dated by TCRdb to 2018 to 2020). In the study overall: Samples from collaborators originated in the United States, Italy and Spain and spanned both the acute and convalescent phases of COVID-19. The material from the prospective study consisted of cDNA or gDNA derived from T cells, B-cell-depleted T cells, or PBMCs. HLA class I and class II types, where available, came from metadata supplied by the sample provider rather than from assay-based typing. The dataset comprised deeply sampled blood TCRbeta repertoires from subjects exposed to, actively infected with, or recovered from COVID-19. The sample metadata nearly always contained a de-identified subject ID, COVID-19 status, age in years and sex. The repertoires were released in a freely available public database meant as a resource for research on the immune response to SARS-CoV-2. Samples came from the ongoing ImmuneRACE study (first 160 participants) plus 1,254 subjects from 6 global collaborators. On the study overall, not on this receptor specifically: How much clinical and demographic metadata was included differed by source and by participant, and the metadata was provided uncurated.

Each collaborating institution followed its own protocols to collect whole blood in K2EDTA tubes. For TCRbeta analysis, collaborators shipped samples as frozen whole blood, isolated PBMCs, or DNA extracted from either of those sample types. From the cysteine up to the phenylalanine, the CDR3 has a length of 11 residues. Of all the DNA, just the CDR3 is kept, 33 bases in frame from base 1. Per the germline V gene, KGHSH is the CDR1 and LQKENI is the CDR2. At the junction V is shortened by 6 bases and J by 13 bases; bases outside the gene matches: 5. TCRbeta CDR3 regions were amplified from genomic DNA by means of the immunoSEQ Assay, a bias-controlled multiplex PCR. As for how the authors treated the data: Within the assay, amplification of reference gene primers was used to estimate how many nucleated cells each sample contained. To quantify the absolute abundance of each unique TCRbeta CDR3 rearrangement, sequence reads were collapsed and filtered. Productive Simpson clonality was computed per sample as the square root of Simpson's diversity index over productive rearrangements. TCRdb took this table from immuneACCESS and kept in-frame rearrangements with V and J called. Such tables lack part of the clones; where checked against another copy, unresolved V genes explain under half of the gap, and the rest is unexplained. That table supplies the V and J calls and clone size; D and trimming were determined from the DNA. In all, the sample holds about 80,000 clones, and about 86% of those were seen once. Of the sample, 39% falls within the top ten clones.

The sample comprised peripheral blood. The clonotype comes from a man at least 80 years old with active or convalescent COVID-19. This sequence uses TRBV18 and TRBJ1-4; TRBD1 matches 7 bases in the middle. CDR3 protein: CASSYRDRLFF. In nucleotides, the sequence is TGTGCCAGCTCGTACCGGGACAGACTGTTTTTT.